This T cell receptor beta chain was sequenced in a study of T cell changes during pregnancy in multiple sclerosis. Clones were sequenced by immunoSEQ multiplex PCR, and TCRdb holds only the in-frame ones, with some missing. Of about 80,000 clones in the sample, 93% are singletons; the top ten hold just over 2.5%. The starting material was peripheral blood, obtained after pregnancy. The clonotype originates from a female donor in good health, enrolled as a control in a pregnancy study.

The CDR3 here is CSVGQGSSTDTQYF. DNA for the CDR3: TGCAGCGTTGGACAGGGTTCTAGCACAGATACGCAGTATTTT. The V gene is TRBV29-1, the J gene TRBJ2-3; 7 bases map to TRBD1. Trimming cost V 4 bases and J 0 bases; bases outside gene matches: 4. Germline lookup yields CDR1 SQVTM and CDR2 ANQGSEA. The CDR3 has 14 residues.